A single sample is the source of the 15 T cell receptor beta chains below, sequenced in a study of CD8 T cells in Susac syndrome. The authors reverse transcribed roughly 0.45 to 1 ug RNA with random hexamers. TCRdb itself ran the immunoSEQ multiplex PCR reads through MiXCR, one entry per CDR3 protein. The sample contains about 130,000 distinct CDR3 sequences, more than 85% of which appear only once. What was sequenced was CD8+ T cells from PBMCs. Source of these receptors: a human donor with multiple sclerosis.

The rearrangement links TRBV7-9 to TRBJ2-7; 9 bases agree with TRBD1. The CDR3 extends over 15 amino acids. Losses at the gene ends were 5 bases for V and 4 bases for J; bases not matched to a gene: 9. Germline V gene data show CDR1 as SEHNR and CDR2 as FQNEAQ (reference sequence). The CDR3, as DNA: TGTGCCAGCAGCGTCACGGGACAGGGAGGGTACGAGCAGTACTTC. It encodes CASSVTGQGGYEQYF.

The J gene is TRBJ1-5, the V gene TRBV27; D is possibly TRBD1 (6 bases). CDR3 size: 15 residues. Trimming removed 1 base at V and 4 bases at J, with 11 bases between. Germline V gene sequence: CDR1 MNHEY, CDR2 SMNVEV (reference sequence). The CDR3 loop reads CASSLFGTPNQPQHF. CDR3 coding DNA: TGTGCCAGCAGTTTATTCGGGACACCTAATCAGCCCCAGCATTTT.

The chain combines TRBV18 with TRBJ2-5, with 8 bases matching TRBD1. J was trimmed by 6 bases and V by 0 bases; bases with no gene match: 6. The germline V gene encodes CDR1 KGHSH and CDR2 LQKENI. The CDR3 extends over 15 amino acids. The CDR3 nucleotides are TGTGCCAGCTCACCACCGTCCGACAGGGGCAAGACCCAGTACTTC. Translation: CASSPPSDRGKTQYF.

CDR3 nucleotides: TGTGCCAGCAGCCAAGTAGCGGTAGCCCCCTACGAGCAGTACTTC. Encoded protein: CASSQVAVAPYEQYF. The rearrangement uses TRBV3-1 and TRBJ2-7; a weak D match, TRBD2 (6 bases). The germline V gene encodes CDR1 LGHDT and CDR2 YNNKEL (reference sequence). Trimming shortened V by 1 base and J by 2 bases, and 12 bases separated the two germline ends. The CDR3 consists of 15 residues.

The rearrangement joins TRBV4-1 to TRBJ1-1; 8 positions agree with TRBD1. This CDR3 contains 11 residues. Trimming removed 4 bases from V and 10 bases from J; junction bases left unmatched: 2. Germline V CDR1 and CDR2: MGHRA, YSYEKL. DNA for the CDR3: TGCGCCAGCAGCCCAGGGACAGGAGCTTTCTTT. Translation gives CASSPGTGAFF.

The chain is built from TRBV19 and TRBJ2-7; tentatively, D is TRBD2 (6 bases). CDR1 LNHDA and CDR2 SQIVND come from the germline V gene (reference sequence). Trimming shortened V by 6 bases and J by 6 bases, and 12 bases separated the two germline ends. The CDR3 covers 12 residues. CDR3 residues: CASRRPGGEQYF. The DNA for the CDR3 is TGTGCCAGTAGAAGACCCGGGGGCGAGCAGTACTTC.

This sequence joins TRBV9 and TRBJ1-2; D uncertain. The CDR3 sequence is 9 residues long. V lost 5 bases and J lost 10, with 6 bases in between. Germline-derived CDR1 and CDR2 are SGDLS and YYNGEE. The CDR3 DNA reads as TGTGCCAGCAGTGGAAACTACACCTTC. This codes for CASSGNYTF.

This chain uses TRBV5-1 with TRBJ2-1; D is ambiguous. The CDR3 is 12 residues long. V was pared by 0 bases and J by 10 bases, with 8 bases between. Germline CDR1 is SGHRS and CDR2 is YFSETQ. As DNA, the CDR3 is TGCGCCAGCAGCTTGGGAGGCAAGGAGCAGTTCTTC. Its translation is CASSLGGKEQFF.

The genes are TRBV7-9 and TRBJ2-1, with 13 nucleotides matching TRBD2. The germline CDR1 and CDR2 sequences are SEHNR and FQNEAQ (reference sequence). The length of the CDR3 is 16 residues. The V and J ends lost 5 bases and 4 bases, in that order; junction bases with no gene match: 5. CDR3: CASSPTSGRMYNEQFF. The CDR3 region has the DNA TGTGCCAGCAGCCCGACTAGCGGGAGGATGTACAATGAGCAGTTCTTC.

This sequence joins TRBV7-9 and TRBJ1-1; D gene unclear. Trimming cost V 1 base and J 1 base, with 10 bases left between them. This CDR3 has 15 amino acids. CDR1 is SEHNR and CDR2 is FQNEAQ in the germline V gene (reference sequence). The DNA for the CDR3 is TGTGCCAGCAGCTTAGAGCTCCAACGGAACACTGAAGCTTTCTTT. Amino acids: CASSLELQRNTEAFF.

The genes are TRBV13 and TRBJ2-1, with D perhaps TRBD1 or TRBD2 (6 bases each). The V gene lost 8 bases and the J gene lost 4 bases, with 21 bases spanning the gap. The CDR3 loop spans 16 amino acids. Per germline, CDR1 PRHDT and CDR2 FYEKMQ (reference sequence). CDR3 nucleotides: TGTGCCAGCTCGGCCCCCTCTAGGGGGGTTTACAATGAGCAGTTCTTC. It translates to CASSAPSRGVYNEQFF.

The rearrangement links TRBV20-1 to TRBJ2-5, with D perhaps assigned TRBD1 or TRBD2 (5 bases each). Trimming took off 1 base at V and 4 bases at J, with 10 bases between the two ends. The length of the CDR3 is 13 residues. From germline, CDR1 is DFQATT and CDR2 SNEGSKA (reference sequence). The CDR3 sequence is CSARAGPTETQYF. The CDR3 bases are TGCAGTGCTAGAGCGGGGCCCACAGAGACCCAGTACTTC.

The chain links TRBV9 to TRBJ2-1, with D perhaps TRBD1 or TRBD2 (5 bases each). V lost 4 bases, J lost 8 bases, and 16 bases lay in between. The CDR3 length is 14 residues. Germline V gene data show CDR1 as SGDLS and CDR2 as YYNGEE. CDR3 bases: TGTGCCAGCAGCCTAGGACACCTGAGGGATGAGCAGTTCTTC. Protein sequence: CASSLGHLRDEQFF.

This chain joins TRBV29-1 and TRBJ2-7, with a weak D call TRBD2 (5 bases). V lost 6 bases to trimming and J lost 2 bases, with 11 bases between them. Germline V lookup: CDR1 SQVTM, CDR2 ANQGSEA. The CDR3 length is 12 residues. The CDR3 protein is CSVSGGTYEQYF. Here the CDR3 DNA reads TGCAGCGTCAGCGGCGGAACCTACGAGCAGTACTTC.

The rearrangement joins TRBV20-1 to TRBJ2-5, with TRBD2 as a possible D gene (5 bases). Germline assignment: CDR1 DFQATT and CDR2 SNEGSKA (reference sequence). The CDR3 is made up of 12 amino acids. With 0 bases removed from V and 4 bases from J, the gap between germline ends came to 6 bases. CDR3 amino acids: CSARDEGETQYF. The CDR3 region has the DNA TGCAGTGCTAGAGATGAGGGAGAGACCCAGTACTTC.